Listed below are T cell receptor beta chains from one sample, sequenced in a study of blood T cell repertoires in COVID-19. The data were produced by immunoSEQ multiplex PCR, yet TCRdb's version contains in-frame clones alone and is incomplete. This repertoire shows roughly 59,000 clones, 70% to 85% found once; its top ten account for roughly an eighth. The sequencing sample was made of peripheral blood. These receptor sequences come from an elderly man with acute or convalescent COVID-19. Each CDR3 is given with its conserved first and last residue. D genes are given only for firm matches. For some rows the clone size is stated as once, few or many, or as a class when expanded; others skip it.

clone size: .
V gene: TRBV18
D gene: TRBD2
J gene: TRBJ2-5
CDR3 protein: CASSPRSGGEETQYF
CDR3 DNA: TGTGCCAGCTCACCGCGTAGCGGGGGAGAAGAGACCCAGTACTTC

clone size: .
V gene: TRBV24-1
D gene: TRBD1
J gene: TRBJ2-5
CDR3 protein: CATSGAGTGDETQYF
CDR3 DNA: TGTGCCACCAGCGGTGCCGGGACAGGGGATGAGACCCAGTACTTC

clone size: .
V gene: TRBV19
D gene: TRBD1
J gene: TRBJ1-5
CDR3 protein: CASSIGDRGLNQPQHF
CDR3 DNA: TGTGCCAGTAGTATCGGGGACAGGGGGCTGAATCAGCCCCAGCATTTT

clone size: once
V gene: TRBV9
D gene: TRBD2
J gene: TRBJ2-1
CDR3 protein: CASSVGTSGGRSSYNEQFF
CDR3 DNA: TGTGCCAGCAGCGTTGGGACTAGCGGGGGCCGAAGCTCCTACAATGAGCAGTTCTTC

clone size: .
V gene: TRBV6-5
D gene: TRBD1
J gene: TRBJ1-2
CDR3 protein: CASSSDRDYGYTF
CDR3 DNA: TGTGCCAGCAGTTCTGACAGGGACTATGGCTACACCTTC

clone size: .
V gene: TRBV25-1
D gene: TRBD1
J gene: TRBJ2-5
CDR3 protein: CASSEYEGGARETQYF
CDR3 DNA: TGTGCCAGCAGTGAATACGAAGGGGGCGCGCGGGAGACCCAGTACTTC

clone size: few
V gene: TRBV27
D gene: .
J gene: TRBJ2-3
CDR3 protein: CASSYVSVGDTQYF
CDR3 DNA: TGTGCCAGCAGTTACGTCAGCGTTGGGGATACGCAGTATTTT

clone size: .
V gene: TRBV7-3
D gene: .
J gene: TRBJ2-3
CDR3 protein: CASSLSASVSTQYF
CDR3 DNA: TGTGCCAGCAGCTTATCTGCTAGCGTGAGCACGCAGTATTTT

clone size: .
V gene: TRBV6-5
D gene: .
J gene: TRBJ2-7
CDR3 protein: CASSQVQGGEQYF
CDR3 DNA: TGTGCCAGCAGCCAAGTCCAGGGCGGCGAGCAGTACTTC

clone size: .
V gene: TRBV19
D gene: .
J gene: TRBJ1-4
CDR3 protein: CASTGRENEKLFF
CDR3 DNA: TGTGCCAGTACAGGCAGGGAAAATGAAAAACTGTTTTTT

clone size: once
V gene: TRBV6-5
D gene: .
J gene: TRBJ1-5
CDR3 protein: CASSSTGPSQPQHF
CDR3 DNA: TGTGCCAGCAGTTCAACAGGGCCAAGCCAGCCCCAGCATTTT

clone size: once
V gene: TRBV10-3
D gene: TRBD2
J gene: TRBJ2-3
CDR3 protein: CAISETSGHTSTDTQYF
CDR3 DNA: TGTGCCATCAGTGAGACTAGCGGGCATACTAGCACAGATACGCAGTATTTT

clone size: few
V gene: TRBV5-6
D gene: .
J gene: TRBJ1-4
CDR3 protein: CASSSSTTNEKLFF
CDR3 DNA: TGTGCCAGCAGCTCGAGTACAACTAATGAAAAACTGTTTTTT

clone size: .
V gene: TRBV27
D gene: TRBD2
J gene: TRBJ2-7
CDR3 protein: CASNPGGGASSYEQYF
CDR3 DNA: TGTGCCAGCAACCCGGGAGGGGGTGCAAGCTCCTACGAGCAGTACTTC

clone size: .
V gene: TRBV19
D gene: .
J gene: TRBJ1-3
CDR3 protein: CASSHRVSGNTIYF
CDR3 DNA: TGTGCCAGTTCTCACAGGGTTTCTGGAAACACCATATATTTT

clone size: few
V gene: TRBV18
D gene: TRBD2
J gene: TRBJ2-1
CDR3 protein: CASSPQREEQFF
CDR3 DNA: TGTGCCAGCTCACCACAGCGGGAAGAGCAGTTCTTC

clone size: .
V gene: TRBV9
D gene: TRBD1
J gene: TRBJ1-2
CDR3 protein: CASSSETGGDYGYTF
CDR3 DNA: TGTGCCAGCAGCAGCGAGACAGGGGGCGACTATGGCTACACCTTC

clone size: .
V gene: TRBV2
D gene: TRBD2
J gene: TRBJ2-7
CDR3 protein: CASSESRTSGSVEQYF
CDR3 DNA: TGTGCCAGCAGTGAAAGCAGGACTAGCGGGAGTGTCGAGCAGTACTTC

clone size: .
V gene: TRBV6-7
D gene: .
J gene: TRBJ2-5
CDR3 protein: CASTHSTGKETQYF
CDR3 DNA: TGTGCCAGCACCCACTCGACAGGAAAAGAGACCCAGTACTTC

clone size: .
V gene: TRBV28
D gene: .
J gene: TRBJ1-6
CDR3 protein: CATGSSYNSPLHF
CDR3 DNA: TGTGCCACCGGGAGCTCCTATAATTCACCCCTCCACTTT

clone size: .
V gene: TRBV4-2
D gene: .
J gene: TRBJ1-5
CDR3 protein: CASSQGQTGTRERGQPQHF
CDR3 DNA: TGTGCCAGCAGCCAAGGGCAAACCGGGACACGCGAAAGGGGTCAGCCCCAGCATTTT

clone size: .
V gene: TRBV7-3
D gene: .
J gene: TRBJ1-6
CDR3 protein: CASSLNSGGNSPLHF
CDR3 DNA: TGTGCCAGCAGCTTAAATTCTGGGGGCAATTCACCCCTCCACTTT

clone size: .
V gene: TRBV10-3
D gene: TRBD2
J gene: TRBJ2-3
CDR3 protein: CAISEGLAGATDTQYF
CDR3 DNA: TGTGCCATCAGTGAGGGACTAGCGGGGGCCACAGATACGCAGTATTTT

clone size: .
V gene: TRBV2
D gene: TRBD2
J gene: TRBJ2-1
CDR3 protein: CASRGLAGGRRQFF
CDR3 DNA: TGTGCCAGCAGGGGACTAGCGGGGGGGCGTAGGCAGTTCTTC

clone size: .
V gene: TRBV10-3
D gene: TRBD2
J gene: TRBJ2-3
CDR3 protein: CAITTGTSGGSDTQYF
CDR3 DNA: TGTGCCATCACCACCGGGACTAGCGGGGGTTCAGATACGCAGTATTTT

clone size: .
V gene: TRBV5-1
D gene: TRBD1
J gene: TRBJ2-2
CDR3 protein: CASSLIGQGTGELFF
CDR3 DNA: TGCGCCAGCAGCTTGATAGGACAGGGGACCGGGGAGCTGTTTTTT

clone size: once
V gene: TRBV7-2
D gene: TRBD2
J gene: TRBJ2-3
CDR3 protein: CASSLGPAGAPDTQYF
CDR3 DNA: TGTGCCAGCAGCTTAGGTCCAGCGGGAGCCCCAGATACGCAGTATTTT

clone size: .
V gene: TRBV29-1
D gene: TRBD2
J gene: TRBJ2-1
CDR3 protein: CSSRRAGGYNEQFF
CDR3 DNA: TGCAGCTCCCGGAGGGCGGGAGGGTACAATGAGCAGTTCTTC

clone size: .
V gene: TRBV5-6
D gene: .
J gene: TRBJ1-2
CDR3 protein: CASSLGRGGSYGYTF
CDR3 DNA: TGTGCCAGCAGCTTGGGGAGGGGCGGAAGCTATGGCTACACCTTC

clone size: .
V gene: TRBV19
D gene: .
J gene: TRBJ2-3
CDR3 protein: CASSHTDTQYF
CDR3 DNA: TGTGCCAGTAGCCACACAGATACGCAGTATTTT

clone size: .
V gene: TRBV9
D gene: TRBD2
J gene: TRBJ2-3
CDR3 protein: CASSPSGGGTDTQYF
CDR3 DNA: TGTGCCAGCAGCCCTAGCGGGGGGGGCACAGATACGCAGTATTTT

clone size: .
V gene: TRBV19
D gene: .
J gene: TRBJ1-1
CDR3 protein: CASQEGVILGNTEAFF
CDR3 DNA: TGTGCCAGTCAGGAAGGGGTGATTTTGGGGAACACTGAAGCTTTCTTT

clone size: .
V gene: TRBV2
D gene: TRBD1
J gene: TRBJ1-5
CDR3 protein: CASSGGQVSNQPQHF
CDR3 DNA: TGTGCCAGCAGCGGGGGACAGGTTAGCAATCAGCCCCAGCATTTT

clone size: .
V gene: TRBV6-5
D gene: .
J gene: TRBJ1-2
CDR3 protein: CASSYRGTQRDGYTF
CDR3 DNA: TGTGCCAGCAGTTACCGCGGGACCCAAAGGGATGGCTACACCTTC

clone size: .
V gene: TRBV3-1/TRBV3-2
D gene: .
J gene: TRBJ1-1
CDR3 protein: CASSQDAGPGTEAFF
CDR3 DNA: TGTGCCAGCAGCCAAGATGCGGGCCCGGGAACTGAAGCTTTCTTT

clone size: .
V gene: TRBV5-1
D gene: TRBD2
J gene: TRBJ2-5
CDR3 protein: CASSLDVAGYQETQYF
CDR3 DNA: TGCGCCAGCAGCTTGGATGTAGCGGGGTACCAAGAGACCCAGTACTTC

clone size: .
V gene: TRBV11-3
D gene: TRBD2
J gene: TRBJ2-3
CDR3 protein: CASRPGLAGPRRMGQYF
CDR3 DNA: TGTGCCAGCAGGCCGGGACTAGCGGGACCGCGAAGGATGGGGCAGTATTTT

clone size: .
V gene: TRBV5-4
D gene: .
J gene: TRBJ2-5
CDR3 protein: CASSSHNLQETQYF
CDR3 DNA: TGTGCCAGCAGCTCCCACAACCTCCAAGAGACCCAGTACTTC

clone size: once
V gene: TRBV5-6
D gene: .
J gene: TRBJ1-5
CDR3 protein: CASSSTGGPNNQPQHF
CDR3 DNA: TGTGCCAGCAGCTCGACCGGGGGGCCGAACAATCAGCCCCAGCATTTT

clone size: .
V gene: TRBV7-3
D gene: .
J gene: TRBJ2-7
CDR3 protein: CASSVSGDSYEQYF
CDR3 DNA: TGTGCCAGCAGCGTCTCAGGGGACTCCTACGAGCAGTACTTC

clone size: .
V gene: TRBV24-1
D gene: .
J gene: TRBJ1-2
CDR3 protein: CATSDLPRGYTF
CDR3 DNA: TGTGCCACCAGTGATCTGCCTCGGGGCTACACCTTC

clone size: .
V gene: TRBV7-2
D gene: TRBD2
J gene: TRBJ2-7
CDR3 protein: CASSLLGTSGGSAYEQYF
CDR3 DNA: TGTGCCAGCAGCTTACTCGGGACTAGCGGGGGGAGTGCCTACGAGCAGTACTTC

clone size: .
V gene: TRBV5-4
D gene: .
J gene: TRBJ2-1
CDR3 protein: CASSVDSQSYNEQFF
CDR3 DNA: TGTGCCAGCAGCGTTGACAGTCAGTCCTACAATGAGCAGTTCTTC

clone size: .
V gene: TRBV30
D gene: TRBD1
J gene: TRBJ1-5
CDR3 protein: CAWTRGGSQPQHF
CDR3 DNA: TGTGCCTGGACACGAGGGGGCTCTCAGCCCCAGCATTTT

clone size: once
V gene: TRBV7-8
D gene: TRBD2
J gene: TRBJ2-1
CDR3 protein: CASSLVGRDGTSPLF
CDR3 DNA: TGTGCCAGCAGCTTAGTAGGCCGCGACGGGACTAGCCCCCTCTTC

clone size: .
V gene: TRBV19
D gene: TRBD2
J gene: TRBJ2-7
CDR3 protein: CASSIGASGTRIQEQYF
CDR3 DNA: TGTGCCAGTAGTATAGGGGCTAGCGGGACCCGAATCCAGGAGCAGTACTTC

clone size: .
V gene: TRBV5-1
D gene: TRBD1
J gene: TRBJ1-1
CDR3 protein: CASSSGQAPNTEAFF
CDR3 DNA: TGCGCCAGCAGCTCAGGACAGGCTCCAAACACTGAAGCTTTCTTT

clone size: once
V gene: TRBV27
D gene: TRBD1
J gene: TRBJ1-3
CDR3 protein: CASSLSGDRDVGNTIYF
CDR3 DNA: TGTGCCAGCAGTTTATCTGGGGACAGGGACGTCGGAAACACCATATATTTT

clone size: .
V gene: TRBV7-2
D gene: .
J gene: TRBJ1-3
CDR3 protein: CASSSSFSGNTIYF
CDR3 DNA: TGTGCCAGCAGCTCTTCGTTCTCTGGAAACACCATATATTTT

clone size: few
V gene: TRBV6-1
D gene: TRBD1
J gene: TRBJ1-5
CDR3 protein: CASSGRTGGSGNQPQHF
CDR3 DNA: TGTGCCAGCAGTGGACGGACAGGGGGAAGTGGCAATCAGCCCCAGCATTTT

clone size: few
V gene: TRBV27
D gene: .
J gene: TRBJ2-7
CDR3 protein: CASRLRDTTYEQYF
CDR3 DNA: TGTGCCAGCAGATTAAGAGACACCACCTACGAGCAGTACTTC

clone size: .
V gene: TRBV13
D gene: .
J gene: TRBJ2-1
CDR3 protein: CASSRQSYEQFF
CDR3 DNA: TGTGCCAGCAGCCGACAGTCGTATGAGCAGTTCTTC

clone size: .
V gene: TRBV6-5
D gene: TRBD1
J gene: TRBJ2-7
CDR3 protein: CASSSTGGYEQYF
CDR3 DNA: TGTGCCAGCAGTTCGACAGGGGGATACGAGCAGTACTTC

clone size: few
V gene: TRBV6-1
D gene: .
J gene: TRBJ1-1
CDR3 protein: CASSERGSPLGKTGAFF
CDR3 DNA: TGTGCCAGCAGTGAAAGAGGGTCACCCTTGGGTAAAACTGGAGCTTTCTTT

clone size: .
V gene: TRBV5-1
D gene: .
J gene: TRBJ1-3
CDR3 protein: CASSLQDSGNTIYF
CDR3 DNA: TGCGCCAGCAGCTTACAGGACTCTGGAAACACCATATATTTT